The rows below give T cell receptor beta chains drawn from one sample of a study of shared clonotypes between healthy human individuals. Only in-frame clones appear in the TCRdb table, and some are missing; sequencing was by immunoSEQ multiplex PCR. This sample carries 450,000 to 500,000 clones, around four fifths of them seen once, and the ten largest clones take approximately 12%. Sequenced material: PBMCs. Every receptor here comes from a middle-aged woman in good health. Some clones in this sample may be carry-over from other donors' samples. Both conserved end residues are part of each CDR3. Each record gives: clone size, J gene, D gene, CDR3 length, V gene, CDR3 DNA, CDR3 protein. D genes are given only for firm matches. Clone sizes are given selectively: once, few, many, or a class where the clone is expanded.

abundance: -; j_gene: TRBJ1-6; d_gene: TRBD1; len: 15; v_gene: TRBV2; CDR3nt: TGTGCCAGCAGTGAAACGGGACAGTTCAATTCACCCCTCCACTTT; CDR3aa: CASSETGQFNSPLHF
abundance: -; j_gene: TRBJ2-1; d_gene: TRBD2; len: 15; v_gene: TRBV7-2; CDR3nt: TGTGCCAGCAGCTTAGACTCGGGAGGTCTTTATGAGCAGTTCTTC; CDR3aa: CASSLDSGGLYEQFF
abundance: -; j_gene: TRBJ2-3; d_gene: -; len: 14; v_gene: TRBV5-1; CDR3nt: TGCGCCAGCAGCGCATTGACCGGTGCAGATACGCAGTATTTT; CDR3aa: CASSALTGADTQYF
abundance: -; j_gene: TRBJ2-3; d_gene: -; len: 15; v_gene: TRBV28; CDR3nt: TGTGCCAGCAGTTTATGGGGTAGCAACACAGATACGCAGTATTTT; CDR3aa: CASSLWGSNTDTQYF
abundance: -; j_gene: TRBJ1-1; d_gene: TRBD1; len: 15; v_gene: TRBV27; CDR3nt: TGTGCCAGCAGTTACGCCGGGACAGGGGTAACTGAAGCTTTCTTT; CDR3aa: CASSYAGTGVTEAFF
abundance: -; j_gene: TRBJ1-1; d_gene: -; len: 14; v_gene: TRBV5-1; CDR3nt: TGCGCCAGCAGCTTGGGGGGGCCGGACACTGAAGCTTTCTTT; CDR3aa: CASSLGGPDTEAFF
abundance: -; j_gene: TRBJ2-1; d_gene: -; len: 11; v_gene: TRBV2; CDR3nt: TGTGCCAGCAGGTCTAGCGATGAGCAGTTCTTC; CDR3aa: CASRSSDEQFF
abundance: -; j_gene: TRBJ2-3; d_gene: TRBD2; len: 13; v_gene: TRBV29-1; CDR3nt: TGCAGCGTCGCTAGCGGGAGCATAGATACGCAGTATTTT; CDR3aa: CSVASGSIDTQYF
abundance: -; j_gene: TRBJ1-1; d_gene: TRBD1; len: 15; v_gene: TRBV5-8; CDR3nt: TGTGCCAGCAGATACAGGGGCACCATGAACACTGAAGCTTTCTTT; CDR3aa: CASRYRGTMNTEAFF
abundance: -; j_gene: TRBJ2-3; d_gene: -; len: 13; v_gene: TRBV28; CDR3nt: TGTGCCAGCAGTTTATGGGGCGGAGATACGCAGTATTTT; CDR3aa: CASSLWGGDTQYF
abundance: -; j_gene: TRBJ2-7; d_gene: -; len: 14; v_gene: TRBV7-2; CDR3nt: TGTGCCAGCAGCTTAGTAGCCGGGTCCTACGAGCAGTACTTC; CDR3aa: CASSLVAGSYEQYF
abundance: -; j_gene: TRBJ2-7; d_gene: -; len: 13; v_gene: TRBV28; CDR3nt: TGTGCCAGCAGTCTACGGACTGGGAGCGAGCAGTACTTC; CDR3aa: CASSLRTGSEQYF
abundance: many; j_gene: TRBJ2-7; d_gene: TRBD2; len: 15; v_gene: TRBV12-5; CDR3nt: TGTGCTAGTGGTTTGGCAGGGACTAGCTCCTACGAGCAGTACTTC; CDR3aa: CASGLAGTSSYEQYF
abundance: -; j_gene: TRBJ2-5; d_gene: TRBD2; len: 16; v_gene: TRBV4-2; CDR3nt: TGTGCCAGCAGCCGTACAGGGACTAGCTCCCAAGAGACCCAGTACTTC; CDR3aa: CASSRTGTSSQETQYF
abundance: -; j_gene: TRBJ2-1; d_gene: TRBD1; len: 16; v_gene: TRBV7-3; CDR3nt: TGTGCCAGCAGCTTAAATAGAGGGGGCACCTACAATGAGCAGTTCTTC; CDR3aa: CASSLNRGGTYNEQFF
abundance: few; j_gene: TRBJ1-2; d_gene: -; len: 13; v_gene: TRBV5-4; CDR3nt: TGTGCCAGCAGCCACGGACCTGTTGAGGGCTACACCTTC; CDR3aa: CASSHGPVEGYTF
abundance: few; j_gene: TRBJ1-2; d_gene: -; len: 11; v_gene: TRBV30; CDR3nt: TGTGCCTGGAGTACAAGAGGAGGCTACACCTTC; CDR3aa: CAWSTRGGYTF
abundance: -; j_gene: TRBJ2-7; d_gene: -; len: 13; v_gene: TRBV6-5; CDR3nt: TGTGCCAGCAGGCCCAGCGGTTCATACGAGCAGTACTTC; CDR3aa: CASRPSGSYEQYF
abundance: -; j_gene: TRBJ2-2; d_gene: -; len: 13; v_gene: TRBV28; CDR3nt: TGTGCCAGCACCATGGGGGGTCCCGGGGAGCTGTTTTTT; CDR3aa: CASTMGGPGELFF
abundance: -; j_gene: TRBJ1-2; d_gene: -; len: 13; v_gene: TRBV6-6; CDR3nt: TGTGCCAGCAGCCGAGGAGCCAGGGCTGGCTACACCTTC; CDR3aa: CASSRGARAGYTF
abundance: -; j_gene: TRBJ2-7; d_gene: TRBD2; len: 19; v_gene: TRBV6-1; CDR3nt: TGTGCCAGCAGTGGGCGGAGGAGCGGGAGGGCTGAGAGCTCCTACGAGCAGTACTTC; CDR3aa: CASSGRRSGRAESSYEQYF
abundance: -; j_gene: TRBJ2-4; d_gene: TRBD2; len: 19; v_gene: TRBV5-6; CDR3nt: TGTGCCAGCAGCAGAACGGGACTAGCGGGAGTTGGGGGCAAAAACATTCAGTACTTC; CDR3aa: CASSRTGLAGVGGKNIQYF
abundance: -; j_gene: TRBJ1-4; d_gene: -; len: 17; v_gene: TRBV7-9; CDR3nt: TGTGCCAGCAGCAATCCCGGGACCTCTGCAACTAATGAAAAACTGTTTTTT; CDR3aa: CASSNPGTSATNEKLFF
abundance: -; j_gene: TRBJ2-3; d_gene: -; len: 14; v_gene: TRBV6-4; CDR3nt: TGTGCCAGCAGTGACGGAGGGGGCACAGATACGCAGTATTTT; CDR3aa: CASSDGGGTDTQYF
abundance: -; j_gene: TRBJ2-3; d_gene: -; len: 12; v_gene: TRBV11-2; CDR3nt: TGTGCCAGCAGCGTATCAGCAGATACGCAGTATTTT; CDR3aa: CASSVSADTQYF
abundance: -; j_gene: TRBJ1-1; d_gene: -; len: 15; v_gene: TRBV18; CDR3nt: TGTGCCAGCTCACCAGGGGAAAGGGTGAACACTGAAGCTTTCTTT; CDR3aa: CASSPGERVNTEAFF
abundance: -; j_gene: TRBJ2-2; d_gene: -; len: 14; v_gene: TRBV7-2; CDR3nt: TGTGCCAGCAGGGGAGGTGGGAACACCGGGGAGCTGTTTTTT; CDR3aa: CASRGGGNTGELFF
abundance: many; j_gene: TRBJ1-2; d_gene: TRBD1; len: 15; v_gene: TRBV27; CDR3nt: TGTGCCAGCAGTTTATCGTGGACAGGGACCTATGGCTACACCTTC; CDR3aa: CASSLSWTGTYGYTF
abundance: -; j_gene: TRBJ2-1; d_gene: -; len: 14; v_gene: TRBV6-6; CDR3nt: TGTGCCAGCAGTTACACGGGGTCCTACAATGAGCAGTTCTTC; CDR3aa: CASSYTGSYNEQFF
abundance: once; j_gene: TRBJ2-1; d_gene: -; len: 10; v_gene: TRBV6-6; CDR3nt: TGTGCCAGCAGTGCTAGCGTTCACTTCTTC; CDR3aa: CASSASVHFF
abundance: -; j_gene: TRBJ1-3; d_gene: -; len: 14; v_gene: TRBV5-1; CDR3nt: TGCGCCAGCAGCACAGGGAGTGCTGGAAACACCATATATTTT; CDR3aa: CASSTGSAGNTIYF
abundance: -; j_gene: TRBJ2-3; d_gene: -; len: 15; v_gene: TRBV7-2; CDR3nt: TGTGCCAGCAGCCCTAGCCTAGATAGAACTAATACGCAGTATTTT; CDR3aa: CASSPSLDRTNTQYF
abundance: -; j_gene: TRBJ1-3; d_gene: TRBD1; len: 14; v_gene: TRBV6-1; CDR3nt: TGTGCCAGCAGTTCGGACAGGGCTGGAAACACCATATATTTT; CDR3aa: CASSSDRAGNTIYF
abundance: -; j_gene: TRBJ1-5; d_gene: -; len: 13; v_gene: TRBV6-1; CDR3nt: TGTGCCAGCAGTCTAAGCGCGGGACAGCCCCAGCATTTT; CDR3aa: CASSLSAGQPQHF
abundance: -; j_gene: TRBJ2-7; d_gene: -; len: 13; v_gene: TRBV5-4; CDR3nt: TGTGCCAGCAGCGGGGACAACCCTTCCGAGCAGTACTTC; CDR3aa: CASSGDNPSEQYF
abundance: -; j_gene: TRBJ1-2; d_gene: -; len: 15; v_gene: TRBV10-2; CDR3nt: TGCGCCAGCAGTGAGGGAGGGCAGCTATTCTATGGCTACACCTTC; CDR3aa: CASSEGGQLFYGYTF
abundance: -; j_gene: TRBJ1-2; d_gene: TRBD1; len: 14; v_gene: TRBV4-2; CDR3nt: TGTGCCAGCAGCCAAGCGAAGACAGGGTCGCTCTACACCTTC; CDR3aa: CASSQAKTGSLYTF
abundance: -; j_gene: TRBJ2-7; d_gene: -; len: 14; v_gene: TRBV5-5; CDR3nt: TGTGCCAGCAGTCCTAGAGGGAGCTTCTACGAGCAGTACTTC; CDR3aa: CASSPRGSFYEQYF
abundance: -; j_gene: TRBJ2-1; d_gene: TRBD2; len: 17; v_gene: TRBV5-4; CDR3nt: TGTGCCAGCAGCTTGCCTAGCGGGAGAGCTTCCTACAATGAGCAGTTCTTC; CDR3aa: CASSLPSGRASYNEQFF
abundance: -; j_gene: TRBJ2-2; d_gene: -; len: 14; v_gene: TRBV5-6; CDR3nt: TGTGCCAGCAGCACTGATAGGACCACCGGGGAGCTGTTTTTT; CDR3aa: CASSTDRTTGELFF
abundance: -; j_gene: TRBJ2-5; d_gene: -; len: 13; v_gene: TRBV9; CDR3nt: TGTGCCAGCAGCGTGGTCTCATGGGAGACCCAGTACTTC; CDR3aa: CASSVVSWETQYF
abundance: -; j_gene: TRBJ2-2; d_gene: -; len: 13; v_gene: TRBV9; CDR3nt: TGTGCCAGCAGCGTACAGGGTGGCGGGGAGCTGTTTTTT; CDR3aa: CASSVQGGGELFF
abundance: many; j_gene: TRBJ1-2; d_gene: TRBD1; len: 17; v_gene: TRBV28; CDR3nt: TGTGCCAGCAGGCACTTAAGGGACAGGTCTTTTAACTATGGCTACACCTTC; CDR3aa: CASRHLRDRSFNYGYTF
abundance: -; j_gene: TRBJ2-7; d_gene: -; len: 14; v_gene: TRBV18; CDR3nt: TGTGCCAGCTCACTCGAGTACACTGCCTACGAGCAGTACTTC; CDR3aa: CASSLEYTAYEQYF
abundance: -; j_gene: TRBJ2-2; d_gene: TRBD2; len: 16; v_gene: TRBV5-4; CDR3nt: TGTGCCAGCAGCTTTGGCGGGAGGGCCAACACCGGGGAGCTGTTTTTT; CDR3aa: CASSFGGRANTGELFF
abundance: -; j_gene: TRBJ2-5; d_gene: TRBD1; len: 12; v_gene: TRBV7-9; CDR3nt: TGTGCCAGCAGCCCACAGGGGGAGACCCAGTACTTC; CDR3aa: CASSPQGETQYF
abundance: -; j_gene: TRBJ1-1; d_gene: -; len: 14; v_gene: TRBV11-3; CDR3nt: TGTGCCAGCAGCTTAGATCCTACGAACACTGAAGCTTTCTTT; CDR3aa: CASSLDPTNTEAFF
abundance: few; j_gene: TRBJ2-5; d_gene: TRBD1; len: 15; v_gene: TRBV30; CDR3nt: TGTGCCTGGAGTGTAGGGCAGGGGGCGGGGGAGACCCAGTACTTC; CDR3aa: CAWSVGQGAGETQYF
abundance: -; j_gene: TRBJ1-4; d_gene: TRBD1; len: 15; v_gene: TRBV18; CDR3nt: TGTGCCAGCTCCCCCCGGACAGGGAATAATGAAAAACTGTTTTTT; CDR3aa: CASSPRTGNNEKLFF
abundance: -; j_gene: TRBJ2-3; d_gene: -; len: 12; v_gene: TRBV30; CDR3nt: TGTGCCTGGAGTCCCGGGGGAGATACGCAGTATTTT; CDR3aa: CAWSPGGDTQYF
abundance: -; j_gene: TRBJ2-5; d_gene: TRBD2; len: 16; v_gene: TRBV5-6; CDR3nt: TGTGCCAGCACCCTCGAGGGCGGGAGGGCCTGGGAGACCCAGTACTTC; CDR3aa: CASTLEGGRAWETQYF
abundance: -; j_gene: TRBJ2-7; d_gene: TRBD2; len: 15; v_gene: TRBV4-3; CDR3nt: TGCGCCAGCAGCCAAGACGCTAGCGGGATTTACGAGCAGTACTTC; CDR3aa: CASSQDASGIYEQYF
abundance: -; j_gene: TRBJ2-5; d_gene: TRBD1; len: 15; v_gene: TRBV28; CDR3nt: TGTGCCAGCAGGACCCGGACAGGGGGCGGAGAGACCCAGTACTTC; CDR3aa: CASRTRTGGGETQYF
abundance: -; j_gene: TRBJ1-5; d_gene: TRBD1; len: 14; v_gene: TRBV19; CDR3nt: TGTGCCAGCACTTCCGGGACAGGGGAACAGCCCCAGCATTTT; CDR3aa: CASTSGTGEQPQHF
abundance: -; j_gene: TRBJ2-5; d_gene: -; len: 15; v_gene: TRBV5-4; CDR3nt: TGTGCCAGCAGCTTGGTAGCCGGGACGGGAGAGACCCAGTACTTC; CDR3aa: CASSLVAGTGETQYF
abundance: -; j_gene: TRBJ2-1; d_gene: TRBD2; len: 16; v_gene: TRBV5-1; CDR3nt: TGCGCCAGCAGCCCTCCACTAGCGGGAGGGGACAATGAGCAGTTCTTC; CDR3aa: CASSPPLAGGDNEQFF